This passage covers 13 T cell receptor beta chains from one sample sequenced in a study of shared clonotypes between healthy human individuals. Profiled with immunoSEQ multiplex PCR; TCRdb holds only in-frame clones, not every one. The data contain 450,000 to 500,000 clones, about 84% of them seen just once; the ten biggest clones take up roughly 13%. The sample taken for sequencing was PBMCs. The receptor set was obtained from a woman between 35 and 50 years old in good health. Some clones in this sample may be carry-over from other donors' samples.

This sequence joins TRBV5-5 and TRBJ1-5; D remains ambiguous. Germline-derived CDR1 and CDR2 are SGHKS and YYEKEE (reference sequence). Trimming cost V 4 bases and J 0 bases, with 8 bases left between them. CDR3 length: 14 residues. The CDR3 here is CASSQAYSNQPQHF. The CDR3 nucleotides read TGTGCCAGCAGCCAGGCCTATAGCAATCAGCCCCAGCATTTT.

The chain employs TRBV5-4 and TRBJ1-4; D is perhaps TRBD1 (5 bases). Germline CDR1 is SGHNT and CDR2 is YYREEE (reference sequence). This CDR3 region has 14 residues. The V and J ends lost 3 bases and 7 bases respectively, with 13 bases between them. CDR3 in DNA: TGTGCCAGCAGCTCCAGGGCCGTGGGTGAAAAACTGTTTTTT. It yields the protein CASSSRAVGEKLFF. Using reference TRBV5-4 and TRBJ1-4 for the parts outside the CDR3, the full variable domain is ETGVTQSPTHLIKTRGQQVTLRCSSQSGHNTVSWYQQALGQGPQFIFQYYREEENGRGNFPPRFSGLQFPNYSSELNVNALELDDSALYLCASSSRAVGEKLFFGSGTQLSVL.

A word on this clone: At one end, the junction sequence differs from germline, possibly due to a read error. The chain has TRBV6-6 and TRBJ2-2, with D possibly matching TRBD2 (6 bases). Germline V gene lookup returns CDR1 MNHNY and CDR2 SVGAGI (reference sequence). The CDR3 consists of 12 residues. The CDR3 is CASSGVWRGAVF. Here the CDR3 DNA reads TGTGCCAGCAGTGGGGTGTGGCGGGGAGCTGTTTTT.

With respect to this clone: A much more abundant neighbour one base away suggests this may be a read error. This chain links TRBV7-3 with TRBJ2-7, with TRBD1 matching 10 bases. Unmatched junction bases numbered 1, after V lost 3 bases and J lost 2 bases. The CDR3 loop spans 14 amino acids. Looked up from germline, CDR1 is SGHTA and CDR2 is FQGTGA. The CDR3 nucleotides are TGTGCCAGCAGCTTCGGGACAGGGGCCTACGAGCAGTACTTC. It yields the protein CASSFGTGAYEQYF.

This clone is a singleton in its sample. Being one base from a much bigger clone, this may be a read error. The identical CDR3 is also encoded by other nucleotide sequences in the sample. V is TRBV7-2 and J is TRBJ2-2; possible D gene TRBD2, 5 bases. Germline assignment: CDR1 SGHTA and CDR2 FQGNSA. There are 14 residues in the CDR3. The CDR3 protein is CASSAPANTGELFF. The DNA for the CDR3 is TGTGCCAGCAGCGCCCCCGCGAACACCGGGGAACTGTTTTTT.

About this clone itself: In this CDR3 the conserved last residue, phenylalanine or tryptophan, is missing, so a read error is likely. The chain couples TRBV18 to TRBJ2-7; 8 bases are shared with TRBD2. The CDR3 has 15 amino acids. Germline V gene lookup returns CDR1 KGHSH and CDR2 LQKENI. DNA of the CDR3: TGTGACAGCTATCAGACGGCTAGCGGGTCCTACGAGCAGTACCTC. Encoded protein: CDSYQTASGSYEQYL.

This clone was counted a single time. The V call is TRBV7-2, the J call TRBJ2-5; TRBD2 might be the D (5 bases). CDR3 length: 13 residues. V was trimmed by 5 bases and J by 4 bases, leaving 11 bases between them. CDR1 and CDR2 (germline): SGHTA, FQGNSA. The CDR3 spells CASSPEGIETQYF. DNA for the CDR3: TGTGCCAGCAGCCCCGAGGGTATAGAGACCCAGTACTTC.

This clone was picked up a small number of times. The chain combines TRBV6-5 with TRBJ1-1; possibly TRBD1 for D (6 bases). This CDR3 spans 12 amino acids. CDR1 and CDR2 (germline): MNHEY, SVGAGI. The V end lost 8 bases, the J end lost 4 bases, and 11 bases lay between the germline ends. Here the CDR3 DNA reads TGTGCCAGCTGGGTAGGGGGCACTGAAGCTTTCTTT. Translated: CASWVGGTEAFF.

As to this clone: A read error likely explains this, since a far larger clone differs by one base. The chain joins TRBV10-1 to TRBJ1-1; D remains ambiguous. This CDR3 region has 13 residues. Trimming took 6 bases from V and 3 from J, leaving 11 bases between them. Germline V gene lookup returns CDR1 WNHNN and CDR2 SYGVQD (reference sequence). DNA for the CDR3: TGCGCCAGCAGCGAGGACGGCTACACTGAAGCTTTCTTT. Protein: CASSEDGYTEAFF.

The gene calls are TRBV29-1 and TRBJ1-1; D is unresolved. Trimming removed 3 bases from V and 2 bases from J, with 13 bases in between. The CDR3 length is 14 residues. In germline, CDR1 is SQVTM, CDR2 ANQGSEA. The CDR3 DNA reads TGCAGCGTTGAGGTGGGCAGAGAAAACACTGAAGCTTTCTTT. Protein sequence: CSVEVGRENTEAFF.

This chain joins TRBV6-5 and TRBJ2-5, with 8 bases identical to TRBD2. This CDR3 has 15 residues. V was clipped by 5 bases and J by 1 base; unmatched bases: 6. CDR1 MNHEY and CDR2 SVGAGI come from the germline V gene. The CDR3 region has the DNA TGTGCCAGCAGTCCTTATAGCGGGACCCAAGAGACCCAGTACTTC. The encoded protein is CASSPYSGTQETQYF.

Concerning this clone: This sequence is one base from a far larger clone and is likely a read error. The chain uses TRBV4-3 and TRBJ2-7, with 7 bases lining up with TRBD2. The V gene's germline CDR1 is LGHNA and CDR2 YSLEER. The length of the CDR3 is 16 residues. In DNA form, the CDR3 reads TGCGCCAGCAGCCAAGCCCTCCTAGCGGACCAATACGAGCAGCACTTC. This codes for CASSQALLADQYEQHF.

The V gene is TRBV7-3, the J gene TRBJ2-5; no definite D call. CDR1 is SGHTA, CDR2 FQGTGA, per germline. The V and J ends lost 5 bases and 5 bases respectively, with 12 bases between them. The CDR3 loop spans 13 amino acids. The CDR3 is CASSLNPAETQYF. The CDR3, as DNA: TGTGCCAGCAGCCTCAATCCTGCTGAGACCCAGTACTTC.